The 18 T cell receptor beta chains reported below all come from one sample, sequenced in a study of OX40 agonist ivuxolimab in advanced cancers. TCRdb's table, derived via immunoSEQ multiplex PCR, lists solely in-frame clones and lacks some. Among about 110,000 clones, more than 85% were seen once, and the ten largest hold 0.66%. The sample was CD4+ or CD8+ T cells sorted from blood, taken in a trial of the OX40 agonist ivuxolimab. The source of these receptors is an adult with an advanced solid tumor such as melanoma, head and neck, liver or kidney cancer.

The chain uses TRBV7-3 and TRBJ1-1, with D maybe TRBD1 (5 bases). CDR1 and CDR2 (germline): SGHTA, FQGTGA. The CDR3 contains 13 residues. The V end lost 5 bases, the J end lost 0 bases, and 7 bases lay between the germline ends. The CDR3 sequence is CASSRQMNTEAFF. The CDR3 DNA sequence: TGTGCCAGCAGCAGACAGATGAACACTGAAGCTTTCTTT.

The DNA of the CDR3 is TGCAGCGTCGCATTACTTCTCGGGAATGAGCAGTTCTTC. It is translated as CSVALLLGNEQFF. J is TRBJ2-1 and V is TRBV29-1; D gene uncertain. V was trimmed by 6 bases and J by 7 bases, leaving 16 bases between them. Germline lookup yields CDR1 SQVTM and CDR2 ANQGSEA. CDR3 length: 13 amino acids.

The gene calls are TRBV6-5 and TRBJ1-1, with D maybe TRBD1 (6 bases). Trimming stripped 7 bases from V and 1 base from J, with 13 bases between. CDR1 is MNHEY and CDR2 is SVGAGI in the germline V gene. This CDR3 has 14 residues. Here the CDR3 DNA reads TGTGCCAGCAACAGGGCCGACGCGAACACTGAAGCTTTCTTT. Translated: CASNRADANTEAFF.

The gene calls are TRBV10-3 and TRBJ2-5; a weak D match, TRBD1 (5 bases). The CDR3 consists of 17 residues. Germline V gene lookup returns CDR1 ENHRY and CDR2 SYGVKD. Trimming cost V 2 bases and J 2 bases, with 18 bases left between them. The CDR3 DNA reads as TGTGCCATCAGTGAGCCGCGAGGCAGTAGGGGTCAAGAGACCCAGTACTTC. Protein sequence: CAISEPRGSRGQETQYF.

The rearrangement uses TRBV6-1 and TRBJ2-7; D not resolved. Germline CDR1 MNHNS, CDR2 SASEGT. Trimming pared 4 bases from V and 3 bases from J, leaving 10 bases between. The CDR3 is 13 amino acids. The CDR3 nucleotides are TGTGCCAGCAGTGTGAGGACCTTCTACGAGCAGTACTTC. Translating gives CASSVRTFYEQYF.

The CDR3 DNA reads TGTGCCAGCTCCCCGACTGGATACTCCTACAATGAGCAGTTCTTC. Translation gives CASSPTGYSYNEQFF. The J gene is TRBJ2-1, the V gene TRBV5-4; D not resolved. The V gene's germline CDR1 is SGHNT and CDR2 YYREEE (reference sequence). Trimming took 7 bases from V and 0 from J, leaving 14 bases between them. The CDR3 is 15 residues long. Full variable domain (remainder filled in from reference TRBV5-4 and TRBJ2-1): ETGVTQSPTHLIKTRGQQVTLRCSSQSGHNTVSWYQQALGQGPQFIFQYYREEENGRGNFPPRFSGLQFPNYSSELNVNALELDDSALYLCASSPTGYSYNEQFFGPGTRLTVL.

The rearrangement links TRBV7-9 to TRBJ2-5; maybe TRBD1 (5 bases). The CDR3 runs to 13 residues. V was trimmed by 5 bases and J by 4 bases, leaving 11 bases between them. Germline CDR1 reads SEHNR; CDR2 reads FQNEAQ (reference sequence). CDR3 sequence: CASSPGQGETQYF. CDR3 nucleotide sequence: TGTGCCAGCAGCCCAGGGCAGGGAGAGACCCAGTACTTC.

CDR3 region: CAWSVLVARGTPKAFF. In DNA form, the CDR3 reads TGTGCCTGGAGTGTACTCGTTGCCCGGGGGACCCCAAAAGCTTTCTTT. The gene calls are TRBV30 and TRBJ1-1; tentatively, D is TRBD1 (5 bases). Germline V gives CDR1 GTSNPN, CDR2 SVGIG (reference sequence). Trimming took 0 bases from V and 9 from J, leaving 23 bases between them. CDR3 length: 16 residues.

CDR3: CASSQGLNGNIQYF. DNA for the CDR3: TGTGCCAGTAGCCAAGGACTCAACGGGAACATTCAGTACTTC. The genes are TRBV19 and TRBJ2-4, with a possible D match to TRBD2 (5 bases). The germline V gene has CDR1 LNHDA and CDR2 SQIVND (reference sequence). With 6 bases removed from V and 7 bases from J, the gap between germline ends came to 16 bases. The CDR3 extends over 14 amino acids.

The chain joins TRBV18 to TRBJ1-3; no firm D call. The germline V and J ends were trimmed by 3 bases and 0 bases, with 9 bases remaining between them. The CDR3 loop spans 15 amino acids. CDR1 is KGHSH, CDR2 LQKENI, per germline. The CDR3 loop reads CASSPASDSGNTIYF. The CDR3 DNA follows: TGTGCCAGCTCACCCGCCTCCGACTCTGGAAACACCATATATTTT.

The chain links TRBV19 to TRBJ2-3, with D uncertain. This CDR3 spans 14 amino acids. Trimming shortened V by 5 bases and J by 1 base, and 10 bases separated the two germline ends. Germline CDR1 is LNHDA and CDR2 is SQIVND (reference sequence). DNA of the CDR3: TGTGCCAGTAGTGGTGGTCTAGGCACAGATACGCAGTATTTT. Its protein is CASSGGLGTDTQYF.

The chain links TRBV4-1 to TRBJ1-2, with D uncertain. With 0 bases removed from V and 7 bases from J, the gap between germline ends came to 6 bases. Germline V gene data show CDR1 as MGHRA and CDR2 as YSYEKL. The CDR3 loop spans 12 amino acids. Here the CDR3 DNA reads TGCGCCAGCAGCCAAGAAACGCGTGGCTACACCTTC. Translated: CASSQETRGYTF.

The J gene is TRBJ1-5, the V gene TRBV6-1; no clear D gene. Trimming took off 2 bases at V and 1 base at J, with 3 bases between the two ends. The CDR3 totals 13 residues. The V gene's germline CDR1 is MNHNS and CDR2 SASEGT. The DNA of the CDR3 is TGTGCCAGCAGTGAAATGAGCAATCAGCCCCAGCATTTT. Translation gives CASSEMSNQPQHF.

This chain links TRBV7-6 with TRBJ2-1, with D tentatively TRBD2 (7 bases). Germline CDR1 is SGHVS and CDR2 is FNYEAQ. This CDR3 is built from 15 residues. The germline V and J ends were trimmed by 0 bases and 6 bases, with 12 bases remaining between them. The CDR3 here is CASSLAGGRPNEQFF. CDR3 nucleotides: TGTGCCAGCAGCTTAGCGGGGGGGCGACCCAATGAGCAGTTCTTC. Full variable domain (rest looked up from reference TRBV7-6 and TRBJ2-1): GAGVSQSPRYKVTKRGQDVALRCDPISGHVSLYWYRQALGQGPEFLTYFNYEAQQDKSGLPNDRFSAERPEGSISTLTIQRTEQRDSAMYRCASSLAGGRPNEQFFGPGTRLTVL.

This rearrangement joins TRBV7-3 to TRBJ2-3; tentative D call: TRBD2 (6 bases). Looked up from germline, CDR1 is SGHTA and CDR2 is FQGTGA. This CDR3 has 14 amino acids. The germline V and J ends were trimmed by 2 bases and 0 bases, with 6 bases remaining between them. The CDR3 nucleotides read TGTGCCAGCAGCTTAGCGGGGAGCACAGATACGCAGTATTTT. Its translation is CASSLAGSTDTQYF.

The chain recombines TRBV15 with TRBJ2-7; D gene ambiguous. The V and J ends lost 4 bases and 5 bases respectively, with 18 bases between them. Germline V gene sequence: CDR1 LNHNV, CDR2 YYDKDF (reference sequence). This CDR3 is 15 amino acids long. CDR3 sequence: CATSNRWTSPNEQYF. For the CDR3, the DNA is TGTGCCACCAGCAACAGATGGACCAGCCCCAACGAGCAGTACTTC. The full variable domain, with the rest looked up from reference TRBV15 and TRBJ2-7, is DAMVIQNPRYQVTQFGKPVTLSCSQTLNHNVMYWYQQKSSQAPKLLFHYYDKDFNNEADTPDNFQSRRPNTSFCFLDIRSPGLGDTAMYLCATSNRWTSPNEQYFGPGTRLTVT.

The V and J genes are TRBV10-3 and TRBJ2-7; 7 bases line up with TRBD1. The germline V gene encodes CDR1 ENHRY and CDR2 SYGVKD. The V and J ends lost 10 bases and 3 bases, in that order; junction bases with no gene match: 6. This CDR3 contains 12 residues. The CDR3 nucleotides are TGTGCCACCAAAGACAGGGACTACGAGCAGTACTTC. It yields the protein CATKDRDYEQYF.

This clone was seen only a few times. This sequence joins TRBV7-9 and TRBJ2-5, with a possible D match to TRBD2 (6 bases). Looked up from germline, CDR1 is SEHNR and CDR2 is FQNEAQ (reference sequence). The CDR3 length is 13 residues. Trimming removed 11 bases from V and 0 bases from J, with 13 bases in between. The CDR3 sequence is CAGVGGYQETQYF. DNA for the CDR3: TGTGCCGGAGTTGGAGGGTACCAAGAGACCCAGTACTTC.